This TCR beta chain came from a study of vaccination and CD4 T cells after COVID-19. Cultured CD4+ T cell DNA underwent sequencing with the Oncomine TCR Beta short-read assay. Each CDR3 protein is one row after TCRdb ran MiXCR on the PCR reads. This table has about 11,000 distinct CDR3 sequences, 58% appearing once. The ends were cut back, 3 bases at V and 8 bases at J, with 22 bases in the middle. The CDR3 covers 15 residues. Per the germline V gene, CDR1 is GTSNPN and CDR2 is SVGIG (reference sequence). The treatment denotes: 10-day PBMC culture with coronavirus spike peptide pools or control peptides (ViraFEST assay). With respect to this clonotype: Its antigen remains unknown.

The clonotype was recovered from a human donor who had recovered from COVID-19. This rearrangement joins TRBV30 to TRBJ1-2; D is unclear. Specimen: CD4+ T cells from blood, cultured in vitro. The CDR3 DNA is TGTGCCTGGAGGGAGCGGACCCGTTATCCGGGCGGCTACACCTTC. Amino acids: CAWRERTRYPGGYTF.